Listed below are T cell receptor beta chains from one sample, sequenced in a study of CXCR3-negative and CXCR3-positive naive CD8 T cells. TCRdb reanalyzed the 5' RACE reads, giving one entry per CDR3 protein sequence and no DNA. Its clone listing holds some 120,000 distinct CDR3 sequences. The material sequenced was naive CXCR3+ CD8+ T cells from blood. All receptors derive from a human donor in good health. Some clones in this sample may be carry-over from other donors' samples. CDR3s include the opening cysteine and the closing phenylalanine or tryptophan. Fields, in order: V gene, J gene, CDR3 protein.

V: TRBV15; J: TRBJ2-7; CDR3: CATSREKAGPDEQYF
V: TRBV7-3; J: TRBJ1-1; CDR3: CASSEQGVDTEAFF
V: TRBV4-2; J: TRBJ1-5; CDR3: CASSQEISTNQPQHF
V: TRBV12-3/TRBV12-4; J: TRBJ2-3; CDR3: CASSPTGGKSTDTQYF
V: TRBV7-9; J: TRBJ2-3; CDR3: CASSLVRGPHSDTQYF
V: TRBV5-5; J: TRBJ2-5; CDR3: CASSLIVNSQETQYF
V: TRBV29-1; J: TRBJ2-7; CDR3: CSVPGQATYEQYF
V: TRBV5-6; J: TRBJ2-5; CDR3: CASSFPGGLETQYF
V: TRBV28; J: TRBJ2-1; CDR3: CASQDGTGFYNEQFF
V: TRBV4-3; J: TRBJ1-2; CDR3: CASSPEEFGFNTF
V: TRBV7-9; J: TRBJ2-1; CDR3: CASTSAGAYNEQFF
V: TRBV5-4; J: TRBJ2-3; CDR3: CASSRRPQASTDTQYF
V: TRBV28; J: TRBJ2-7; CDR3: CASSIWTGGSYEQYF
V: TRBV20-1; J: TRBJ2-5; CDR3: CSARDLSGQYQETQYF
V: TRBV29-1; J: TRBJ1-1; CDR3: CSVASFSEAFF
V: TRBV5-1; J: TRBJ2-7; CDR3: CASSLDLAGYEQYF
V: TRBV7-2; J: TRBJ2-5; CDR3: CASSAYGTHQETQYF
V: TRBV5-5; J: TRBJ1-1; CDR3: CASSLERMNTEAFF
V: TRBV20-1; J: TRBJ1-6; CDR3: CSARAPQGDNSPLHF
V: TRBV7-2; J: TRBJ2-3; CDR3: CASSSRLAGDTQYF